These 5 T cell receptor beta chains share one sample of origin, sequenced in a study of blood T cells in healthy people across ages. A J-beta primer mix and a sample-barcoded 5' primer were used in a second PCR of roughly 7 to 12 cycles. TCRdb re-analysed the 5' RACE reads in MiXCR, keeping a single row per CDR3 protein. The data hold hundreds of thousands of distinct CDR3 sequences, with approximately 53% observed a single time. The sequencing sample was made of blood. These receptor sequences come from a man aged 40-49 years in good health.

The V gene is TRBV4-1, the J gene TRBJ2-7, with 10 bases identical to TRBD1. The CDR3 contains 15 residues. Germline V gene sequence: CDR1 MGHRA, CDR2 YSYEKL. The trim removed 2 bases at V and 2 bases at J, leaving 3 bases unmatched. The chain's CDR3 is CASSQSGQGAYEQYF. DNA for the CDR3: TGCGCCAGCAGCCAATCAGGACAGGGGGCCTACGAGCAGTACTTC.

The chain has TRBV7-9 and TRBJ2-5, with 7 bases identical to TRBD2. The germline gives CDR1 SEHNR, CDR2 FQNEAQ (reference sequence). V lost 5 bases and J lost 0; bases outside the gene matches: 15. The CDR3 covers 18 residues. CDR3 nucleotide sequence: TGTGCCAGCAGCCCCCGGGGGAGGGCTACGTTGTACCAAGAGACCCAGTACTTC. Protein product: CASSPRGRATLYQETQYF.

This chain uses TRBV28 with TRBJ1-6; 10 bases are shared with TRBD1. After removal of 6 bases from V and 6 bases from J, the junction contained 14 bases not matched to a gene. Germline-derived CDR1 and CDR2 are MDHEN and SYDVKM. The CDR3 runs to 18 residues. The DNA of the CDR3 is TGTGCCAGCAGCCCGACAGGGGGCCTAGGTCTAATTAATTCACCCCTCCACTTT. Its translation is CASSPTGGLGLINSPLHF.

Details on this clonotype: This may stem from a read error, because a much larger clone lies one nucleotide away. The V and J genes are TRBV20-1 and TRBJ2-5; 8 bases map to TRBD2. With the DNA end fitting TRBJ2-1 better, the J assignment may be wrong. Germline V lookup: CDR1 DFQATT, CDR2 SNEGSKA (reference sequence). CDR3 length: 13 residues. In nucleotides, the CDR3 is TGCAGTGCTACCGGTAGCGGGGAAGAGACCCAGTTCTTC. Its translation: CSATGSGEETQFF.

This chain links TRBV12-2 with TRBJ2-6. TRBV12-2 is listed as a pseudogene. The CDR3 runs to 17 residues. The CDR3 nucleotides are TGTGCAAGTCGCCAAAACCGACTGATCTCTGGGGCCAACGTCCTGACTTTC. Protein sequence: CASRQNRLISGANVLTF.